Each of the 21 T cell receptor beta chains below was sequenced from the same sample in a study of T cell responses to AZD1222 COVID-19 vaccine. Assay used: immunoSEQ multiplex PCR; TCRdb lists only in-frame clones, some missing. Counted here are fewer than 70,000 clones, 75% to 90% occurring once; the ten biggest clones make up 5% to 6.5%. The source was peripheral blood, collected 28 days after the second AZD1222 dose. All receptors derive from an adult who received the AZD1222 COVID-19 vaccine.

V gene TRBV5-1 combines with J gene TRBJ2-2; 10 positions agree with TRBD1. Per germline, CDR1 SGHRS and CDR2 YFSETQ. Trimming at V came to 2 bases and at J to 5 bases, leaving 9 bases not matched to a gene. The CDR3 totals 17 residues. CDR3 nucleotides: TGCGCCAGCAGCTTTGGGACAGGGGAGTTAAGGACCGGGGAGCTGTTTTTT. Its protein product is CASSFGTGELRTGELFF.

The gene calls are TRBV21-1 and TRBJ2-7; the DNA was not compared with TRBD1, the D call given in the table. TRBV21-1 is noted as a pseudogene. The CDR3 sequence is 12 residues long. The CDR3 is CARDRANYEQYF. The DNA of the CDR3 is TGTGCCAGGGACAGGGCTAACTACGAGCAGTACTTC.

The chain carries TRBV20-1 and TRBJ2-7; TRBD2 matches at 16 bases. Trimming took 3 bases from V and 3 from J; bases not matched to a gene: 11. Germline V gene data show CDR1 as DFQATT and CDR2 as SNEGSKA (reference sequence). The CDR3 spans 18 residues. CDR3 bases: TGCAGTGCTAGTGCCGGGACTAGCGGGAGGGCGGGTTTCTACGAGCAGTACTTC. Translating it yields CSASAGTSGRAGFYEQYF.

This clone has just one count. J is TRBJ1-1 and V is TRBV5-1; unclear D gene. V gave up 3 bases and J gave up 3 bases, with 9 bases separating them. CDR1 and CDR2 (germline): SGHRS, YFSETQ. CDR3 size: 13 residues. The CDR3 bases are TGCGCCAGCAGCTATGACGGAGACACTGAAGCTTTCTTT. It specifies CASSYDGDTEAFF.

J is TRBJ1-1 and V is TRBV5-1, with 7 positions matching TRBD1. Germline loops: CDR1 SGHRS, CDR2 YFSETQ. The CDR3 runs 14 residues. The V and J ends lost 3 bases and 4 bases, in that order; junction bases with no gene match: 6. The CDR3 spells CASSYRGGGTEAFF. CDR3 in DNA: TGCGCCAGCAGCTACAGGGGTGGGGGCACTGAAGCTTTCTTT.

The rearrangement uses TRBV3-1 (or the pseudogene TRBV3-2) and TRBJ2-1, with 7 bases that match TRBD2. The CDR3 is 17 amino acids. V lost 2 bases, J lost 7 bases, and 14 bases stayed unmatched. In germline, CDR1 is LGHDT, CDR2 YNNKEL (reference sequence). The CDR3 nucleotides are TGTGCCAGCAGCCAATGGACGGGAGGCACCCTCGGGAATGAGCAGTTCTTC. Amino acid sequence: CASSQWTGGTLGNEQFF.

This clone was detected a few times. This chain uses TRBV29-1 with TRBJ1-1, with unresolved D. The length of the CDR3 is 14 residues. The germline CDR1 and CDR2 sequences are SQVTM and ANQGSEA. The V gene lost 7 bases and the J gene lost 4 bases, with 19 bases spanning the gap. The CDR3 DNA reads as TGCAGCGGTAAAACTGCGGGAGGGCGCACTGAAGCTTTCTTT. Protein: CSGKTAGGRTEAFF. The variable domain in full, with the rest retrieved from reference TRBV29-1 and TRBJ1-1, is SAVISQKPSRDICQRGTSLTIQCQVDSQVTMMFWYRQQPGQSLTLIATANQGSEATYESGFVIDKFPISRPNLTFSTLTVSNMSPEDSSIYLCSGKTAGGRTEAFFGQGTRLTVV.

CDR3 sequence (DNA): TGCGCCAGCAGCTTGGATGGCAGGCCAAACACTGAAGCTTTCTTT. Encoded protein: CASSLDGRPNTEAFF. This sequence joins TRBV5-1 and TRBJ1-1; no reliable D call. The V gene lost 0 bases and the J gene lost 2 bases, with 11 bases spanning the gap. The CDR3 is 15 amino acids. Germline CDR1 and CDR2: SGHRS and YFSETQ.

J is TRBJ2-2 and V is TRBV14; D not certain. Germline CDR1 is SGHDN and CDR2 is FVKESK. This CDR3 has 13 residues. The V gene lost 5 bases and the J gene lost 0 bases, with 4 bases spanning the gap. The CDR3 DNA sequence: TGTGCCAGCAGCGGGGCGAACACCGGGGAGCTGTTTTTT. Amino acids: CASSGANTGELFF.

The chain couples TRBV5-1 to TRBJ2-3, with unresolved D. Germline CDR1 reads SGHRS; CDR2 reads YFSETQ. The CDR3 contains 14 residues. Trimming took off 2 bases at V and 0 bases at J, with 7 bases between the two ends. The CDR3 protein is CASSLVTSTDTQYF. In DNA, the CDR3 is TGCGCCAGCAGCTTAGTGACTAGCACAGATACGCAGTATTTT.

The chain joins TRBV7-3 to TRBJ2-2; tentatively, D is TRBD2 (6 bases). The CDR3 spans 16 residues. V lost 2 bases and J lost 2, with 12 bases in between. The germline V gene has CDR1 SGHTA and CDR2 FQGTGA. CDR3 sequence (DNA): TGTGCCAGCAGCTTATTGGCGACTAGAAACACCGGGGAGCTGTTTTTT. Encoded protein: CASSLLATRNTGELFF.

The chain uses TRBV30 and TRBJ1-2; D is unresolved. This CDR3 has 16 amino acids. Trimming shortened V by 2 bases and J by 8 bases, and 24 bases separated the two germline ends. Looked up from germline, CDR1 is GTSNPN and CDR2 is SVGIG (reference sequence). The CDR3 sequence is CAWSPRAIFTLFGYTF. The CDR3 DNA is TGTGCCTGGAGTCCTCGGGCCATATTTACCCTTTTCGGCTACACCTTC.

The chain is built from TRBV19 and TRBJ2-1; TRBD2 matches at 10 bases. CDR3 length: 15 residues. CDR1 and CDR2 (germline): LNHDA, SQIVND (reference sequence). Germline trimming cut 2 bases from V and 6 bases from J; bases unmatched to any gene: 4. The CDR3, as DNA: TGTGCCAGTAGTATACTAGCGGGAGAGGGCAATGAGCAGTTCTTC. Its translation: CASSILAGEGNEQFF. The full variable domain, rest sourced from reference TRBV19 and TRBJ2-1, is DGGITQSPKYLFRKEGQNVTLSCEQNLNHDAMYWYRQDPGQGLRLIYYSQIVNDFQKGDIAEGYSVSREKKESFPLTVTSAQKNPTAFYLCASSILAGEGNEQFFGPGTRLTVL.

The chain employs TRBV5-1 and TRBJ2-2, with TRBD1 as a possible D gene (6 bases). From germline, CDR1 is SGHRS and CDR2 YFSETQ. The CDR3 consists of 16 residues. The germline V and J ends were trimmed by 4 bases and 2 bases, with 15 bases remaining between them. The CDR3 DNA sequence: TGCGCCAGCAGCGTTACAGGGTCCCTAAACACCGGGGAGCTGTTTTTT. Translating it yields CASSVTGSLNTGELFF.

The chain is built from TRBV18 and TRBJ1-2; perhaps TRBD1 as D (6 bases). Germline-derived CDR1 and CDR2 are KGHSH and LQKENI. This CDR3 has 14 residues. V gave up 0 bases and J gave up 3 bases, with 8 bases separating them. The CDR3 DNA sequence: TGTGCCAGCTCACCACCAGGGGGGCACTATGGCTACACCTTC. Translating it yields CASSPPGGHYGYTF.

V usage is TRBV10-1 and J usage is TRBJ2-7; the match to TRBD2 covers 10 bases. Germline CDR1 reads WNHNN; CDR2 reads SYGVQD (reference sequence). The CDR3 totals 16 residues. V gave up 5 bases and J gave up 2 bases; unmatched junction bases: 9. The CDR3 nucleotides are TGCGCCAGCAGTCCCGGGACTAGCGCCGGGGCCTACGAGCAGTACTTC. Residues: CASSPGTSAGAYEQYF.

The chain employs TRBV6-2 or TRBV6-3 and TRBJ1-1; D remains ambiguous. The CDR3 is 14 amino acids. V was trimmed by 6 bases and J by 0 bases, leaving 11 bases between them. The germline V gene encodes CDR1 MNHEY and CDR2 SVGEGT. CDR3 nucleotides: TGTGCCAGCAGCCCCGCGCCAGTGAACACTGAAGCTTTCTTT. It specifies CASSPAPVNTEAFF.

The V and J genes are TRBV11-2 and TRBJ2-2; 13 bases align to TRBD2. The CDR3 is 16 residues long. The V segment lost 4 bases and the J segment 7 bases; nucleotides outside the gene matches: 6. The germline V gene encodes CDR1 SGHAT and CDR2 FQNNGV. The CDR3 bases are TGTGCCAGCAGCTGGGGGACTAGCGGGACCGGCGGGGAGCTGTTTTTT. It yields the protein CASSWGTSGTGGELFF.

The chain carries TRBV29-1 and TRBJ2-1, with D unresolved. This CDR3 has 14 amino acids. V was shortened by 6 bases and J by 3 bases, with 15 bases between the two germline ends. Germline CDR1 is SQVTM and CDR2 is ANQGSEA. CDR3 protein: CSVLPPTGYNEQFF. Written as DNA, the CDR3 is TGCAGCGTCCTACCTCCGACGGGCTACAATGAGCAGTTCTTC.

This chain links TRBV19 with TRBJ2-2, with a weak D call TRBD1 (5 bases). The CDR3 is made up of 12 amino acids. V shed 3 bases and J shed 7 bases, with 6 bases lying between them. Per the germline V gene, CDR1 is LNHDA and CDR2 is SQIVND (reference sequence). CDR3 coding DNA: TGTGCCAGTAGTATCCAGGGCGGGGAGCTGTTTTTT. This encodes CASSIQGGELFF.

The V and J genes are TRBV19 and TRBJ2-1; D not resolved. With 3 bases removed from V and 8 bases from J, the gap between germline ends came to 5 bases. The CDR3 runs to 11 residues. Germline loops: CDR1 LNHDA, CDR2 SQIVND (reference sequence). The CDR3 region has the DNA TGTGCCAGTAGTATTCGCCATGAGCAGTTCTTC. Translated: CASSIRHEQFF.